This passage covers 23 T cell receptor beta chains from one sample sequenced in a study of T-cell memory formation after mild COVID-19. TCRdb fed the 5' RACE reads into MiXCR, producing one record per CDR3 protein. Of a few hundred thousand distinct CDR3 sequences listed, around a fifth were seen once; the top ten hold 12%. The sample taken for sequencing was PBMCs or a T cell subset sorted from them (not recorded which). These receptors were taken from an adult woman who had mild COVID-19 (a few samples of this study predate the infection). Cell type and time point are not known.

The chain combines TRBV24-1 with TRBJ2-3; no clear D. The V gene lost 0 bases and the J gene lost 0 bases, with 12 bases spanning the gap. Per the germline V gene, CDR1 is KGHDR and CDR2 is SFDVKD. The CDR3 extends over 17 amino acids. CDR3 DNA sequence: TGTGCCACCAGTGATTTGCCCACGGTGGCTAGCACAGATACGCAGTATTTT. Protein: CATSDLPTVASTDTQYF.

The chain is built from TRBV20-1 and TRBJ2-3; a weak D match, TRBD2 (6 bases). The length of the CDR3 is 13 residues. The germline CDR1 and CDR2 sequences are DFQATT and SNEGSKA (reference sequence). The ends were cut back, 6 bases at V and 7 bases at J, with 17 bases in the middle. The CDR3 sequence is CSASAGSYYTQYF. The CDR3 region has the DNA TGCAGTGCCAGCGCCGGGAGCTACTATACGCAGTATTTT.

The chain joins TRBV4-1 to TRBJ2-1, with 8 bases that match TRBD2. The CDR3 loop spans 16 amino acids. Germline V gene sequence: CDR1 MGHRA, CDR2 YSYEKL. V lost 4 bases and J lost 0; bases outside the gene matches: 5. The CDR3 DNA reads TGCGCCAGCAGCCTTAGCGGGAAGAGCTCCTACAATGAGCAGTTCTTC. Translation: CASSLSGKSSYNEQFF.

This clonotype was observed once. The chain recombines TRBV29-1 with TRBJ2-7; D possibly uses TRBD1 or TRBD2 (5 bases each). Germline CDR1 SQVTM, CDR2 ANQGSEA. With 4 bases removed from V and 6 bases from J, the gap between germline ends came to 16 bases. The CDR3 is 13 residues long. The CDR3 sequence is CSVGGPGPREQYF. Written as DNA, the CDR3 is TGCAGCGTTGGGGGACCCGGGCCTCGCGAGCAGTACTTC.

This chain connects TRBV4-3 to TRBJ2-2; TRBD2 agrees at 15 bases. V was clipped by 4 bases and J by 2 bases; unmatched bases: 14. Germline V gene sequence: CDR1 LGHNA, CDR2 YSLEER. This CDR3 is built from 21 residues. The CDR3 here is CASSPRPGLAGGIGNTGELFF. The CDR3 DNA sequence: TGCGCCAGCAGCCCGAGGCCGGGACTAGCGGGAGGAATAGGTAACACCGGGGAGCTGTTTTTT.

The V call is TRBV10-3, the J call TRBJ2-3; 11 positions agree with TRBD2. Germline trimming cut 4 bases from V and 4 bases from J; bases unmatched to any gene: 10. The CDR3 is 17 residues long. Germline values: CDR1 ENHRY, CDR2 SYGVKD. DNA for the CDR3: TGTGCCATCAGTGCATCAAATAGCGGGAGGGCCGCAGATACGCAGTATTTT. Residues: CAISASNSGRAADTQYF.

V and J are TRBV10-3 and TRBJ1-4; a possible D gene is TRBD1 (6 bases). Trimming stripped 6 bases from V and 8 bases from J, with 13 bases between. The germline gives CDR1 ENHRY, CDR2 SYGVKD. This CDR3 is built from 13 residues. The DNA for the CDR3 is TGTGCCATCAGGACACAGGGTGACGAAAAACTGTTTTTT. As protein: CAIRTQGDEKLFF.

A few counts support this clonotype. The V call is TRBV5-1, the J call TRBJ2-5; D is undetermined. CDR1 SGHRS and CDR2 YFSETQ come from the germline V gene. The CDR3 length is 14 residues. The ends were cut back, 4 bases at V and 3 bases at J, with 13 bases in the middle. CDR3 region: CASSPPGSKETQYF. Here the CDR3 DNA reads TGCGCCAGCAGCCCCCCTGGGTCCAAAGAGACCCAGTACTTC.

In its sample, this clonotype was seen a few times. The chain combines TRBV5-1 with TRBJ2-3, with unresolved D. The V gene's germline CDR1 is SGHRS and CDR2 YFSETQ. Deletions cut 4 bases from V and 2 bases from J, with 11 bases between. The CDR3 runs to 14 residues. For the CDR3, the DNA is TGCGCCAGCAGCCTGGAGACAATCACAGATACGCAGTATTTT. It yields the protein CASSLETITDTQYF.

A few counts support this clonotype. The rearrangement joins TRBV7-2 to TRBJ1-5; no reliable D call. The CDR3 runs 15 residues. Looked up from germline, CDR1 is SGHTA and CDR2 is FQGNSA. Trimming took off 5 bases at V and 3 bases at J, with 14 bases between the two ends. CDR3 DNA sequence: TGTGCCAGCAGCCCTGTGGGTATTATCAATCAGCCCCAGCATTTT. Translated, it gives CASSPVGIINQPQHF.

The chain has TRBV25-1 and TRBJ2-5, with 11 nucleotides matching TRBD1. After removal of 6 bases from V and 0 bases from J, the junction contained 6 bases not matched to a gene. This CDR3 region has 16 residues. Germline CDR1 MGHDK, CDR2 SYGVNS. CDR3 sequence: CASSLTDRGHQETQYF. The DNA of the CDR3 is TGTGCCAGCAGCCTTACGGACAGGGGGCACCAAGAGACCCAGTACTTC.

This chain links TRBV6-5 with TRBJ2-7, with 8 bases aligning to TRBD1. This CDR3 is 16 amino acids long. Trimming took 2 bases from V and 7 from J; bases not matched to a gene: 13. From germline, CDR1 is MNHEY and CDR2 SVGAGI. CDR3: CASSYNPGGSSGEQYF. The CDR3 DNA is TGTGCCAGCAGTTACAACCCAGGGGGCTCATCGGGGGAGCAGTACTTC.

The chain combines TRBV20-1 with TRBJ2-7; no firm D call. The length of the CDR3 is 12 residues. Trimming stripped 1 base from V and 5 bases from J, with 9 bases between. Germline CDR1 is DFQATT and CDR2 is SNEGSKA (reference sequence). In nucleotides, the CDR3 is TGCAGTGCTAGAGGGAGAGGCCACGAGCAGTACTTC. It yields the protein CSARGRGHEQYF.

The sample holds many counts of this clonotype. The chain recombines TRBV6-4 with TRBJ2-1; D might be TRBD2 (6 bases). Germline V lookup: CDR1 MRHNA, CDR2 SNTAGT. The ends were cut back, 1 base at V and 5 bases at J, with 9 bases in the middle. The CDR3 has 14 residues. This CDR3 is CASSDLGGNNEQFF. CDR3 sequence (DNA): TGTGCCAGCAGTGACTTGGGGGGTAACAATGAGCAGTTCTTC.

This clonotype appeared a few times. The chain joins TRBV7-9 to TRBJ2-3; 10 bases are a match to TRBD2. The CDR3 is made up of 16 amino acids. Trimming removed 3 bases from V and 1 base from J; junction bases left unmatched: 4. Germline CDR1 and CDR2: SEHNR and FQNEAQ (reference sequence). CDR3 amino acids: CASSFQAGGGTDTQYF. CDR3 sequence (DNA): TGTGCCAGCAGCTTCCAAGCGGGAGGGGGCACAGATACGCAGTATTTT.

V is TRBV9 and J is TRBJ2-7, with 8 bases fitting TRBD2. The trim removed 7 bases at V and 6 bases at J, leaving 12 bases unmatched. The CDR3 is made up of 14 amino acids. Germline CDR1 reads SGDLS; CDR2 reads YYNGEE. In DNA form, the CDR3 reads TGTGCCAGCTCCAAAAGCGGGAGCCAAGGCGAGCAGTACTTC. As protein: CASSKSGSQGEQYF.

This clonotype was counted between two and nine times. The V gene is TRBV5-1, the J gene TRBJ2-1; tentatively, D is TRBD2 (6 bases). The V end was cut by 0 bases, the J end by 5 bases, with 12 bases between. CDR1 and CDR2 from the germline V gene are SGHRS and YFSETQ. CDR3 length equals 15 residues. CDR3 coding DNA: TGCGCCAGCAGCTTGGCCACTAGCACCCACAATGAGCAGTTCTTC. It yields the protein CASSLATSTHNEQFF.

This rearrangement joins TRBV30 to TRBJ2-7; D could derive from TRBD1 or TRBD2 (5 bases each). Germline assignment: CDR1 GTSNPN and CDR2 SVGIG (reference sequence). CDR3 length: 17 amino acids. Trimming pared 2 bases from V and 0 bases from J, leaving 20 bases between. The CDR3 is CAWSHQGSSGLSYEQYF. The CDR3 DNA follows: TGTGCCTGGAGTCACCAGGGCTCCAGCGGCCTCTCCTACGAGCAGTACTTC.

The chain recombines TRBV29-1 with TRBJ2-1; D gene uncertain. Germline V lookup: CDR1 SQVTM, CDR2 ANQGSEA. Trimming pared 0 bases from V and 7 bases from J, leaving 10 bases between. The CDR3 spans 13 residues. The DNA of the CDR3 is TGCAGCGTTGAAGATGCAGGCGCGAATGAGCAGTTCTTC. It is translated as CSVEDAGANEQFF.

The chain carries TRBV12-3 or TRBV12-4 and TRBJ2-3, with D possibly called TRBD1 or TRBD2 (5 bases each). The CDR3 length is 15 residues. V gave up 3 bases and J gave up 4 bases, with 14 bases separating them. For the CDR3, the DNA is TGTGCCAGCAGTTTGGACACCCTGGGGGCAGATACGCAGTATTTT. As protein: CASSLDTLGADTQYF.

The V gene is TRBV13, the J gene TRBJ2-7, with D tentatively TRBD2 (5 bases). This CDR3 contains 15 residues. Germline V gene lookup returns CDR1 PRHDT and CDR2 FYEKMQ (reference sequence). The V end was cut by 5 bases, the J end by 0 bases, with 14 bases between. CDR3 nucleotides: TGTGCCAGCAGCCGGACCGGGAAGACCTCCTACGAGCAGTACTTC. Residues: CASSRTGKTSYEQYF.

This clonotype was observed a handful of times. V gene TRBV2 combines with J gene TRBJ2-5; 8 nucleotides align to TRBD2. The CDR3 length is 16 residues. From germline, CDR1 is SNHLY and CDR2 FYNNEI. V was pared by 2 bases and J by 5 bases, with 10 bases of the junction left unmatched. The DNA for the CDR3 is TGTGCCAGCAGTGAACAGACTAGCGAAAGGTGGGAGACCCAGTACTTC. Encoded protein: CASSEQTSERWETQYF.

CDR3 nucleotides: TGCGCCAGCAGCTTGGAGGCTCGCTATGGCTACACCTTC. This encodes CASSLEARYGYTF. The rearrangement uses TRBV5-1 and TRBJ1-2; D unresolved. This CDR3 region has 13 residues. Germline lookup yields CDR1 SGHRS and CDR2 YFSETQ. The V and J ends lost 0 bases and 4 bases respectively, with 7 bases between them.